Shown below are 27 T cell receptor beta chains from a single sample sequenced in a study of blood T cells in healthy people across ages. Primed by a sample-barcoded 5' primer and a J-beta primer mix, a second PCR proceeded for about 7 to 11 cycles. TCRdb used MiXCR to reprocess the 5' RACE reads, holding one entry per CDR3 protein. The sample lists approximately 830,000 distinct CDR3 sequences, around 68% occurring once. The sequenced material came from blood. These TCRs come from a man aged 25-45 years in good health.

This chain's CDR3 is CASGSGQVGQETQYF. The CDR3 DNA is TGTGCTAGTGGCTCGGGACAGGTTGGCCAAGAGACCCAGTACTTC. The V and J genes are TRBV12-5 and TRBJ2-5; 8 bases are a match to TRBD1. This CDR3 comprises 15 residues. The germline gives CDR1 LGHNT, CDR2 FRNRAP. The V and J ends lost 6 bases and 1 base, in that order; junction bases with no gene match: 7.

The CDR3 sequence: CASSPIRDLQGNEQFF. The CDR3 nucleotides are TGTGCCAGCAGTCCTATCAGGGACCTCCAGGGCAATGAGCAGTTCTTC. The V and J genes are TRBV28 and TRBJ2-1; the D gene could be TRBD1 or TRBD2 (5 bases each). Germline CDR1 and CDR2: MDHEN and SYDVKM. The CDR3 is 16 residues long. The V and J ends lost 5 bases and 6 bases respectively, with 20 bases between them.

The chain links TRBV7-2 to TRBJ2-1; 7 nucleotides match TRBD2. TRBJ2-7 matches the DNA end more closely, so the J call is doubtful. The CDR3 length is 16 residues. The germline CDR1 and CDR2 sequences are SGHTA and FQGNSA. The CDR3 coding sequence is TGTGCCAGCAGCTTTATCGGGGGGATCTCCTACAATGAGCAGTACTTC. It codes for CASSFIGGISYNEQYF.

Points on this clonotype: The junction shows a germline mismatch at one end, possibly a read error. The chain carries TRBV7-7 and TRBJ2-1; 9 nucleotides align to TRBD2. CDR3 size: 16 residues. The germline V gene encodes CDR1 SSHAT and CDR2 FNYEAQ (reference sequence). The CDR3 region is CASSLEASGGNNEQLF. CDR3 nucleotide sequence: TGTGCCAGCAGCTTAGAGGCGAGCGGGGGGAACAATGAGCAGTTATTC.

The rearrangement joins TRBV7-9 to TRBJ2-4; D not certain. The tail of the sequence fits TRBJ2-7 better, so the J call may be wrong. The CDR3 runs to 13 residues. CDR1 is SEHNR and CDR2 is FQNEAQ in the germline V gene (reference sequence). The DNA for the CDR3 is TGTGCCAGCAGCTCCCTCATGGCCCACGAGCAGTACTTC. This gives the protein CASSSLMAHEQYF.

The chain recombines TRBV5-1 with TRBJ2-1; D is unresolved. Germline V lookup: CDR1 SGHRS, CDR2 YFSETQ. The length of the CDR3 is 17 residues. V was shortened by 2 bases and J by 0 bases, with 15 bases between the two germline ends. DNA for the CDR3: TGCGCCAGCAGCTTAGGTGTCCAGATTAGCTCCTACAATGAGCAGTTCTTC. It is translated as CASSLGVQISSYNEQFF.

This chain joins TRBV27 and TRBJ2-3; D tentatively reads TRBD1 or TRBD2 (5 bases each). Germline V gives CDR1 MNHEY, CDR2 SMNVEV (reference sequence). The CDR3 totals 15 residues. With 3 bases removed from V and 2 bases from J, the gap between germline ends came to 12 bases. The CDR3 DNA follows: TGTGCCAGCAGTTTTGGTAAGGGACCCACAGATACGCAGTATTTT. This translates into CASSFGKGPTDTQYF.

The chain links TRBV10-3 to TRBJ1-5; TRBD1 matches 8 bases. V was clipped by 10 bases and J by 4 bases; unmatched bases: 12. The CDR3 loop spans 15 amino acids. CDR1 ENHRY and CDR2 SYGVKD come from the germline V gene. This chain's CDR3 is CATEKDRDTNQPQHF. In nucleotides, the CDR3 is TGTGCCACCGAAAAGGACAGGGACACTAATCAGCCCCAGCATTTT.

This clonotype was found a few times. This rearrangement joins TRBV29-1 to TRBJ2-3, with TRBD2 matching 7 bases. CDR1 and CDR2 (germline): SQVTM, ANQGSEA. V shed 0 bases, J shed 2 bases, and the junction held 8 bases outside the gene matches. The CDR3 has 16 residues. CDR3 protein: CSVEDPASGNTDTQYF. The CDR3 nucleotides are TGCAGCGTTGAAGACCCCGCTAGCGGAAACACAGATACGCAGTATTTT.

The V gene is TRBV27, the J gene TRBJ2-1; tentative D call: TRBD1 (5 bases). There are 12 residues in the CDR3. The germline gives CDR1 MNHEY, CDR2 SMNVEV (reference sequence). V was clipped by 3 bases and J by 10 bases, with 10 bases between them. CDR3 nucleotides: TGTGCCAGCAGTTTGGGCCGGACAGAGCAGTTCTTC. Amino acids: CASSLGRTEQFF.

This clonotype occurred a few times. V usage is TRBV7-2 and J usage is TRBJ1-6; 7 bases line up with TRBD1. The CDR3 covers 15 residues. The junction had 7 bases not matched to a gene; V was cut back by 5 bases and J by 6 bases. Germline-derived CDR1 and CDR2 are SGHTA and FQGNSA. The CDR3 spells CASSPPGQRNSPLHF. The CDR3 DNA sequence: TGTGCCAGCAGCCCCCCGGGACAGCGTAATTCACCCCTCCACTTT.

The chain recombines TRBV11-3 with TRBJ2-5; D remains ambiguous. Looked up from germline, CDR1 is SGHNT and CDR2 is YENEEA. Trimming cost V 5 bases and J 10 bases, with 17 bases left between them. CDR3 length: 13 amino acids. Written as DNA, the CDR3 is TGTGCCAGCAGCCGAACGAGCGAGTCTGACCAGTACTTC. Translation: CASSRTSESDQYF.

V usage is TRBV29-1 and J usage is TRBJ1-1; 7 bases are shared with TRBD1. Trimming at V came to 6 bases and at J to 8 bases, leaving 6 bases not matched to a gene. The germline CDR1 and CDR2 sequences are SQVTM and ANQGSEA. The CDR3 length is 11 residues. This CDR3 reads CSVERQGEAFF. The CDR3 DNA reads as TGCAGCGTGGAGCGACAGGGCGAAGCTTTCTTT.

The genes are TRBV12-3 or TRBV12-4 and TRBJ2-7, with D maybe TRBD1 (6 bases). V lost 5 bases, J lost 2 bases, and 13 bases lay in between. The CDR3 loop spans 14 amino acids. The CDR3 DNA follows: TGTGCCAGCAGTGTGGCAGGGGATACCTACGAGCAGTACTTC. This encodes CASSVAGDTYEQYF.

The chain is built from TRBV6-2 or TRBV6-3 and TRBJ2-7, with 8 bases that match TRBD1. The V and J ends lost 2 bases and 2 bases, in that order; junction bases with no gene match: 2. This CDR3 is built from 14 residues. The V gene's germline CDR1 is MNHEY and CDR2 SVGEGT. CDR3 residues: CASSYPGQAYEQYF. The CDR3 region has the DNA TGTGCCAGCAGTTACCCGGGACAGGCCTACGAGCAGTACTTC.

The chain links TRBV7-2 to TRBJ2-5; D is possibly TRBD2 (6 bases). V was clipped by 8 bases and J by 4 bases, with 11 bases between them. The CDR3 has 12 amino acids. Germline V gives CDR1 SGHTA, CDR2 FQGNSA. Here the CDR3 reads CASGRAGETQYF. The CDR3 bases are TGTGCCAGCGGAAGAGCGGGAGAGACCCAGTACTTC.

V gene TRBV11-2 combines with J gene TRBJ2-1; D is unresolved. CDR3 size: 14 residues. Trimming stripped 1 base from V and 7 bases from J, with 11 bases between. Germline V gene sequence: CDR1 SGHAT, CDR2 FQNNGV. The CDR3 DNA sequence: TGTGCCAGCAGCTTAGTCGGTCCAACAAATGAGCAGTTCTTC. The encoded protein is CASSLVGPTNEQFF.

The V and J genes are TRBV4-3 and TRBJ1-4, with 7 bases aligning to TRBD1. Germline CDR1 and CDR2: LGHNA and YSLEER. This CDR3 spans 16 amino acids. Germline trimming cut 2 bases from V and 7 bases from J; bases unmatched to any gene: 10. CDR3 in DNA: TGCGCCAGCAGCCAAAACCACAGGGGTGTGGGTGAAAAACTGTTTTTT. Translated, it gives CASSQNHRGVGEKLFF.

The chain joins TRBV30 to TRBJ2-7, with 9 bases matching TRBD1. This CDR3 is built from 13 residues. CDR1 and CDR2 (germline): GTSNPN, SVGIG (reference sequence). Unmatched junction bases numbered 2, after V lost 3 bases and J lost 2 bases. The CDR3 loop reads CAWRGTGPYEQYF. Here the CDR3 DNA reads TGTGCCTGGAGGGGGACAGGGCCCTACGAGCAGTACTTC.

CDR3 protein: CASSQTPGQPNSPLHF. For the CDR3, the DNA is TGCGCCAGCAGCCAAACCCCGGGACAACCTAATTCACCCCTCCACTTT. The chain combines TRBV4-1 with TRBJ1-6; D possibly corresponds to TRBD1 (6 bases). Germline lookup yields CDR1 MGHRA and CDR2 YSYEKL. V was cut by 2 bases and J by 6 bases, with 14 bases left in between. This CDR3 is built from 16 residues.

The V call is TRBV20-1, the J call TRBJ1-2; D gene unclear. The CDR3 runs to 14 residues. The V gene lost 5 bases and the J gene lost 1 base, with 14 bases spanning the gap. CDR1 and CDR2 from the germline V gene are DFQATT and SNEGSKA (reference sequence). The DNA for the CDR3 is TGCAGTGCTTTTCTTGGGGATTTTAACTATGGCTACACCTTC. Protein product: CSAFLGDFNYGYTF.

The gene calls are TRBV10-3 and TRBJ2-7; 10 bases match TRBD2. The CDR3 length is 13 residues. V shed 8 bases and J 3 bases; nucleotides not matched to a gene: 4. Germline values: CDR1 ENHRY, CDR2 SYGVKD. The CDR3: CAISSGGVYEQYF. CDR3 nucleotides: TGTGCCATCTCTAGCGGGGGTGTCTACGAGCAGTACTTC.

This clonotype was found a few times. The chain has TRBV5-6 and TRBJ2-1; D remains unclear. The CDR3 loop spans 16 amino acids. Germline CDR1 SGHDT, CDR2 YYEEEE. Trimming cost V 3 bases and J 2 bases, with 15 bases left between them. CDR3 amino acids: CASSSWTPTTYNEQFF. In nucleotides, the CDR3 is TGTGCCAGCAGCTCCTGGACGCCGACCACCTACAATGAGCAGTTCTTC.

The rearrangement joins TRBV14 to TRBJ2-7; D is uncertain. Germline CDR1 is SGHDN and CDR2 is FVKESK. This CDR3 has 12 amino acids. The V and J ends lost 0 bases and 12 bases respectively, with 12 bases between them. The CDR3 bases are TGTGCCAGCAGCCAAGAGAGGCGAGTGTGGTACTTC. Its protein product is CASSQERRVWYF. Filled out from reference TRBV14 and TRBJ2-7, the complete variable domain reads EAGVTQFPSHSVIEKGQTVTLRCDPISGHDNLYWYRRVMGKEIKFLLHFVKESKQDESGMPNNRFLAERTGGTYSTLKVQPAELEDSGVYFCASSQERRVWYFGPGTRLTVT.

The chain is built from TRBV4-2 and TRBJ1-2; D call uncertain. Germline V lookup: CDR1 LGHNA, CDR2 YNFKEQ. The CDR3 consists of 13 residues. Between the trimmed V and J ends, which lost 2 bases and 1 base, there was a span of 5 bases. The CDR3 region has the DNA TGTGCCAGCAGCCAACTAGATAACTATGGCTACACCTTC. This sequence encodes CASSQLDNYGYTF.

In this sample, this clonotype turned up a few times. The rearrangement uses TRBV12-3 or TRBV12-4 and TRBJ1-5; no reliable D call. The CDR3 has 14 residues. Trimming took 1 base from V and 7 from J, leaving 11 bases between them. The CDR3 is CASSLEGGGQPQHF. Here the CDR3 DNA reads TGTGCCAGCAGTTTAGAAGGTGGAGGCCAGCCCCAGCATTTT.

J is TRBJ1-2 and V is TRBV29-1; 7 bases align to TRBD1. The CDR3 has 14 amino acids. V lost 5 bases, J lost 8 bases, and 14 bases stayed unmatched. CDR1 and CDR2 from the germline V gene are SQVTM and ANQGSEA. This CDR3 is CSVSGLQGLEGYTF. The DNA of the CDR3 is TGCAGCGTTTCCGGACTACAGGGGCTAGAGGGCTACACCTTC.